The sequence of this T cell receptor beta chain was determined in a study of shared clonotypes between healthy human individuals. The study's findings and limits: Naive CD4 clonotypes were shared across several donors at around 5.4%.

The CDR3 has 16 residues. In germline, CDR1 is SGHRS, CDR2 YFSETQ. Trimming took 3 bases from V and 4 from J; bases not matched to a gene: 12. TCRdb keeps only in-frame clones here, not all; method: immunoSEQ multiplex PCR. The repertoire includes about 750,000 clones, 92% of them detected once, and approximately 25% sits in the top ten. Positively selected for CCR7, the CD45RO-negative cells used as naive CD8 cells excluded terminally differentiated effector memory CD45RA+ cells. On this clone itself: The antigen is not known.

The sequence was obtained from a man in his thirties or forties in good health. The chain is built from TRBV5-1 and TRBJ1-2, with 7 positions matching TRBD1. Sequencing was done on a sample of naive CD8+ T cells sorted from blood. The CDR3 DNA is TGCGCCAGCAGCTCGAACGGACAGGCCTTTGGCTATGGCTACACCTTC. Translation gives CASSSNGQAFGYGYTF.